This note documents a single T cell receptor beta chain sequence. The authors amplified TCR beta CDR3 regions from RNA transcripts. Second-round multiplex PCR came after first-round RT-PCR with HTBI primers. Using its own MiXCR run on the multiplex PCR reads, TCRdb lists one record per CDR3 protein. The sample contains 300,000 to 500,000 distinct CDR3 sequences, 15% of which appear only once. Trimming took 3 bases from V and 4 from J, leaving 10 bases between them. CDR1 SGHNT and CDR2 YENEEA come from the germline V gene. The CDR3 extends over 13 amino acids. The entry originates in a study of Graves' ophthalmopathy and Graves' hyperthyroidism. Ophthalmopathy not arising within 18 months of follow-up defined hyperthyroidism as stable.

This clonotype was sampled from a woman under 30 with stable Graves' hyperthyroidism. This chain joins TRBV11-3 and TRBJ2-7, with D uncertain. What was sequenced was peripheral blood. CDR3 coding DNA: TGTGCCAGCAGCTTGGTGATGGGTTACGAGCAGTACTTC. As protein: CASSLVMGYEQYF.